The 17 T cell receptor beta chains in this list originate from one sample, sequenced in a study of T cell responses to AZD1222 COVID-19 vaccine. The repertoire was sequenced with immunoSEQ multiplex PCR; TCRdb's copy has only in-frame clones and lacks some. The sample holds about 120,000 clones, 81% seen once. The sample here was peripheral blood, taken on day 0 of AZD1222 vaccination. The receptor source for this set is an adult in good health.

The chain carries TRBV19 and TRBJ2-1; 7 bases are shared with TRBD1. The junction had 5 bases not matched to a gene; V was cut back by 0 bases and J by 6 bases. The CDR3 is 15 amino acids. In germline, CDR1 is LNHDA, CDR2 SQIVND (reference sequence). CDR3 in DNA: TGTGCCAGTAGTATAGATCCCCGGACAGGCAATGAGCAGTTCTTC. Protein product: CASSIDPRTGNEQFF.

This rearrangement joins TRBV5-1 to TRBJ1-4; 8 positions agree with TRBD1. Germline CDR1 is SGHRS and CDR2 is YFSETQ. The V gene end was trimmed by 9 bases and the J gene end by 0 bases; junction bases not matched to a gene: 7. This CDR3 spans 15 amino acids. The CDR3 loop is CATKTGVATNEKLFF. CDR3 nucleotide sequence: TGCGCCACCAAGACAGGGGTTGCAACTAATGAAAAACTGTTTTTT.

The V gene is TRBV3-1 (or the pseudogene TRBV3-2), the J gene TRBJ1-6; a possible D gene is TRBD1 (6 bases). The CDR3 runs to 16 residues. With 4 bases removed from V and 7 bases from J, the gap between germline ends came to 17 bases. CDR1 and CDR2 from the germline V gene are LGHDT and YNNKEL (reference sequence). The CDR3 protein is CASSLNHRTANSPLHF. CDR3 coding DNA: TGTGCCAGCAGCCTGAACCATCGGACAGCAAATTCACCCCTCCACTTT.

For the CDR3, the DNA is TGTGCCACCAGCAGAGGGCCAAGGGTTCAAGAGACCCAGTACTTC. Residues: CATSRGPRVQETQYF. This rearrangement joins TRBV15 to TRBJ2-5, with no clear D. This CDR3 spans 15 amino acids. Trimming pared 1 base from V and 2 bases from J, leaving 11 bases between. Germline-derived CDR1 and CDR2 are LNHNV and YYDKDF (reference sequence).

The rearrangement joins TRBV5-5 to TRBJ1-1; no definite D call. Germline V gene data show CDR1 as SGHKS and CDR2 as YYEKEE (reference sequence). The V and J ends lost 0 bases and 8 bases respectively, with 11 bases between them. This CDR3 contains 13 residues. The CDR3 sequence: CASSLAVSGEAFF. The CDR3 DNA follows: TGTGCCAGCAGCTTGGCAGTGTCGGGGGAAGCTTTCTTT.

The chain carries TRBV24-1 and TRBJ1-2; 9 bases map to TRBD1. This CDR3 comprises 15 residues. Trimming cost V 2 bases and J 8 bases; bases outside gene matches: 8. Germline-derived CDR1 and CDR2 are KGHDR and SFDVKD. In DNA form, the CDR3 reads TGTGCCACCAGTGATTCCACCGGGACAGGGAGCGGCTACACCTTC. It encodes CATSDSTGTGSGYTF.

The chain recombines TRBV6-6 with TRBJ2-2; 9 bases align to TRBD2. The length of the CDR3 is 17 residues. The V gene end was trimmed by 5 bases and the J gene end by 3 bases; junction bases not matched to a gene: 10. Germline V gene data show CDR1 as MNHNY and CDR2 as SVGAGI (reference sequence). This CDR3 is CASSPTGGGAYTGELFF. The CDR3 nucleotides read TGTGCCAGCAGTCCTACTGGCGGGGGGGCCTACACCGGGGAGCTGTTTTTT.

Turning to this clone: The identical CDR3 is also encoded by other nucleotide sequences in the sample. The rearrangement uses TRBV28 and TRBJ1-1, with 7 bases aligning to TRBD1. V lost 6 bases and J lost 1; bases outside the gene matches: 5. The germline CDR1 and CDR2 sequences are MDHEN and SYDVKM. CDR3 length: 14 amino acids. CDR3 in amino acids: CASSRQGGNTEAFF. CDR3 sequence (DNA): TGTGCCAGCAGCCGACAGGGAGGGAACACTGAAGCTTTCTTT.

The chain is built from TRBV5-1 and TRBJ2-2; 8 bases line up with TRBD1. The CDR3 has 13 amino acids. Trimming cost V 4 bases and J 8 bases; bases outside gene matches: 4. The germline V gene has CDR1 SGHRS and CDR2 YFSETQ. CDR3 amino acids: CASSLGQGGELFF. The CDR3 DNA reads TGCGCCAGCAGCCTCGGACAGGGAGGGGAGCTGTTTTTT.

The chain uses TRBV30 and TRBJ1-1; D is uncertain. The CDR3 has 16 amino acids. Germline V CDR1 and CDR2: GTSNPN, SVGIG (reference sequence). The V end was cut by 3 bases, the J end by 0 bases, with 17 bases between. The CDR3 sequence: CAWSAAACGLNTEAFF. CDR3 sequence (DNA): TGTGCCTGGAGCGCCGCGGCATGTGGCCTGAACACTGAAGCTTTCTTT. The full variable domain, with the rest looked up from reference TRBV30 and TRBJ1-1, is SQTIHQWPATLVQPVGSPLSLECTVEGTSNPNLYWYRQAAGRGLQLLFYSVGIGQISSEVPQNLSASRPQDRQFILSSKKLLLSDSGFYLCAWSAAACGLNTEAFFGQGTRLTVV.

The V and J genes are TRBV2 and TRBJ2-7; D is ambiguous. Germline V lookup: CDR1 SNHLY, CDR2 FYNNEI. V was pared by 6 bases and J by 0 bases, with 6 bases between. The CDR3 is 12 amino acids. CDR3 DNA: TGTGCCAGCAGAGTAGGCTCCTACGAGCAGTACTTC. It translates to CASRVGSYEQYF.

The J gene is TRBJ2-1, the V gene TRBV6-5; no clear D gene. Trimming took off 2 bases at V and 7 bases at J, with 12 bases between the two ends. The germline V gene has CDR1 MNHEY and CDR2 SVGAGI. There are 14 residues in the CDR3. This chain's CDR3 is CASSYAAPKNEQFF. CDR3 DNA sequence: TGTGCCAGCAGTTACGCCGCCCCTAAGAATGAGCAGTTCTTC.

The chain employs TRBV5-4 and TRBJ1-1; 8 nucleotides align to TRBD1. The germline CDR1 and CDR2 sequences are SGHNT and YYREEE (reference sequence). Trimming took 4 bases from V and 6 from J; bases not matched to a gene: 14. This CDR3 spans 16 amino acids. The CDR3 region is CASSLWNGQGRAEAFF. CDR3 sequence (DNA): TGTGCCAGCAGCCTGTGGAATGGACAGGGTAGGGCTGAAGCTTTCTTT.

CDR3 bases: TGTGCCAGCTCACGACAATCGAGCTACGAGCAGTACTTC. Translation gives CASSRQSSYEQYF. This rearrangement joins TRBV18 to TRBJ2-7; the D is unclear. The germline V gene encodes CDR1 KGHSH and CDR2 LQKENI. The V end lost 4 bases, the J end lost 3 bases, and 10 bases lay between the germline ends. This CDR3 spans 13 amino acids.

The chain combines TRBV7-8 with TRBJ2-1, with 10 positions matching TRBD2. Germline CDR1 reads SGHVS; CDR2 reads FQNEAQ. This CDR3 is 15 amino acids long. V dropped 1 base and J dropped 7; count of bases not matched to a gene: 4. The CDR3 region has the DNA TGTGCCAGCAGCTTAGAAGCGGGAGGGTTAAATGAGCAGTTCTTC. Translating it yields CASSLEAGGLNEQFF.

The rearrangement joins TRBV3-1 (or the pseudogene TRBV3-2) to TRBJ2-1, with D possibly matching TRBD2 (5 bases). Trimming took 4 bases from V and 0 from J, leaving 16 bases between them. CDR1 is LGHDT and CDR2 is YNNKEL in the germline V gene (reference sequence). This CDR3 region has 17 residues. The CDR3 coding sequence is TGTGCCAGCAGCCGGGGAGCCGGTGCAGGCTCCTACAATGAGCAGTTCTTC. This codes for CASSRGAGAGSYNEQFF.

About this clone itself: The identical CDR3 is also encoded by other nucleotide sequences in the sample. This chain links TRBV20-1 with TRBJ1-5; no reliable D call. The V gene's germline CDR1 is DFQATT and CDR2 SNEGSKA (reference sequence). The V end lost 3 bases, the J end lost 9 bases, and 15 bases lay between the germline ends. This CDR3 has 13 amino acids. CDR3: CSASRLTVGPQHF. In DNA form, the CDR3 reads TGCAGTGCTAGTCGGCTAACGGTGGGGCCCCAGCATTTT.